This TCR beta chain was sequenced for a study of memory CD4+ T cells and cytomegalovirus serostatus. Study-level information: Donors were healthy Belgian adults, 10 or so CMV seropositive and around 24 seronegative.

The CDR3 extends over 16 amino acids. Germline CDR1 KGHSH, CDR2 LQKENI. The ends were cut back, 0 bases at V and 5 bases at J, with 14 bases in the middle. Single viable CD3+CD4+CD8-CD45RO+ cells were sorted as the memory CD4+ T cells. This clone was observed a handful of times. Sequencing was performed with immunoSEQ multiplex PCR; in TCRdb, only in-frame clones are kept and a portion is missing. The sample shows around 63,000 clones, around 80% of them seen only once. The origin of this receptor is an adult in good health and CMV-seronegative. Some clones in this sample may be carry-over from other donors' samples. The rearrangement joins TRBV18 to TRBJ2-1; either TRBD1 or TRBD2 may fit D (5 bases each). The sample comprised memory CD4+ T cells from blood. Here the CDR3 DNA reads TGTGCCAGCTCACCACCGAACGGGGCCTATAACAATGAGCAGTTCTTC. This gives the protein CASSPPNGAYNNEQFF.